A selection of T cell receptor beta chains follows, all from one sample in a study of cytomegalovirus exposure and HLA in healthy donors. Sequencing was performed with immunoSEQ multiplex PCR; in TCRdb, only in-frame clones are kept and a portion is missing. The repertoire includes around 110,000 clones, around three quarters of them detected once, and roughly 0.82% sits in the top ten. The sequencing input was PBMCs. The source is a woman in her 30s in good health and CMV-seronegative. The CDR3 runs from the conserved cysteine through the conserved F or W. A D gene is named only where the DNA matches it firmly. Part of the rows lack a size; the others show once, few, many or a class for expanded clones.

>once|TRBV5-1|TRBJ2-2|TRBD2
CASSLTSGSSTGELFF
TGCGCCAGCAGCCTGACTAGCGGGAGTAGCACCGGGGAGCTGTTTTTT
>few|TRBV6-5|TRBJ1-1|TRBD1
CASSYGTGGSEAFF
TGTGCCAGCAGTTACGGGACAGGGGGCAGTGAAGCTTTCTTT
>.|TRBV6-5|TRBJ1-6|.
CASSQGGQGSSPLHF
TGTGCCAGCAGCCAAGGTGGCCAGGGGAGCTCACCCCTCCACTTT
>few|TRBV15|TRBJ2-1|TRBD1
CATSGPGTGDYNEQFF
TGTGCCACCAGCGGACCCGGGACAGGGGACTACAATGAGCAGTTCTTC
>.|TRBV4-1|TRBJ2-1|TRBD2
CASSHIGLVNEQFF
TGCGCCAGCAGCCATATAGGACTAGTTAATGAGCAGTTCTTC
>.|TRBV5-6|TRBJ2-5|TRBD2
CASSLLAGGLGETQYF
TGTGCCAGCAGCTTGCTAGCGGGGGGCTTGGGGGAGACCCAGTACTTC
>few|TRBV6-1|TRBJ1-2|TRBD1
CASSERNRGHGYTF
TGTGCCAGCAGTGAACGAAACAGGGGGCACGGCTACACCTTC
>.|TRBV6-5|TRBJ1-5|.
CASSYSSGARGQPQHF
TGTGCCAGCAGTTACTCGAGTGGGGCGCGCGGTCAGCCCCAGCATTTT
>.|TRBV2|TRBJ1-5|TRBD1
CASRRDRDNQPQHF
TGTGCCAGCAGGAGGGACAGGGATAATCAGCCCCAGCATTTT
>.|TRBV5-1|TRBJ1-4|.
CASSWTDPGEKLFF
TGCGCCAGCAGCTGGACAGACCCGGGGGAAAAACTGTTTTTT
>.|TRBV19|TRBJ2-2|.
CASWSGELFF
TGTGCCAGTTGGAGCGGGGAGCTGTTTTTT
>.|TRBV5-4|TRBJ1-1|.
CASSFFGSGEAFF
TGTGCCAGCAGCTTTTTCGGCTCAGGTGAGGCTTTCTTT
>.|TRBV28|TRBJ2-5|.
CASRTRGETQYF
TGTGCCAGCAGGACTAGGGGAGAGACCCAGTACTTC
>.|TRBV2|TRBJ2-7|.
CASSGQGGQYF
TGTGCCAGCAGTGGCCAGGGTGGGCAGTACTTC
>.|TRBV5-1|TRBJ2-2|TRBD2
CASSTGLAGVSAGELFF
TGCGCCAGCAGCACCGGACTAGCGGGAGTTTCAGCCGGGGAGCTGTTTTTT
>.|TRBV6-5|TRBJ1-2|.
CASMQGLLGYTF
TGTGCCAGCATGCAGGGGTTGTTGGGCTACACCTTC
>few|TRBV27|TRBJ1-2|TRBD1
CASSSGQGRWGYTF
TGTGCCAGCAGTTCAGGACAGGGGCGCTGGGGCTACACCTTC
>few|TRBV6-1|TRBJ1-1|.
CASATWPNTEAFF
TGTGCCAGCGCGACATGGCCGAACACTGAAGCTTTCTTT
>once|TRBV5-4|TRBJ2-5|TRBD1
CASSSGQGGDLETQYF
TGTGCCAGCAGCTCGGGACAGGGTGGGGACTTAGAGACCCAGTACTTC
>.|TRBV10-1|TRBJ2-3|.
CASSGARADTQYF
TGCGCCAGCAGTGGCGCGAGGGCAGATACGCAGTATTTT
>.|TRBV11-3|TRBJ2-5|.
CASSLVGGAGGTQYF
TGTGCCAGCAGCTTAGTAGGGGGCGCGGGAGGGACCCAGTACTTC
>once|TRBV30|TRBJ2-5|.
CAWSINSGSETQYF
TGTGCCTGGAGTATAAACTCGGGTTCAGAGACCCAGTACTTC
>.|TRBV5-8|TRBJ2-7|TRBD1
CASNLAGTVYEQYF
TGTGCCAGCAACTTGGCCGGGACAGTCTACGAGCAGTACTTC
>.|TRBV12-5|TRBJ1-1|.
CASGLTRTEMNTEAFF
TGTGCTAGTGGTTTGACTAGGACAGAGATGAACACTGAAGCTTTCTTT
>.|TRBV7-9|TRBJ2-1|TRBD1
CASRRQGGGDEQFF
TGTGCCAGCAGAAGACAGGGGGGAGGCGATGAGCAGTTCTTC
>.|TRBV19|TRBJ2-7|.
CASSPPPGYSGSYEQYF
TGTGCCAGTAGTCCTCCGCCTGGGTACTCGGGATCCTACGAGCAGTACTTC
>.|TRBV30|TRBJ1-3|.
CAWTTGHYSGNTIYF
TGTGCCTGGACGACGGGACATTACTCTGGAAACACCATATATTTT
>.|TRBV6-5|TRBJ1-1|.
CASRRGLDTEAFF
TGTGCCAGCAGGCGGGGGCTTGACACTGAAGCTTTCTTT
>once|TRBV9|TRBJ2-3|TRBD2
CASSRTSGGPNTDTQYF
TGTGCCAGCAGTAGGACTAGCGGGGGGCCAAACACAGATACGCAGTATTTT